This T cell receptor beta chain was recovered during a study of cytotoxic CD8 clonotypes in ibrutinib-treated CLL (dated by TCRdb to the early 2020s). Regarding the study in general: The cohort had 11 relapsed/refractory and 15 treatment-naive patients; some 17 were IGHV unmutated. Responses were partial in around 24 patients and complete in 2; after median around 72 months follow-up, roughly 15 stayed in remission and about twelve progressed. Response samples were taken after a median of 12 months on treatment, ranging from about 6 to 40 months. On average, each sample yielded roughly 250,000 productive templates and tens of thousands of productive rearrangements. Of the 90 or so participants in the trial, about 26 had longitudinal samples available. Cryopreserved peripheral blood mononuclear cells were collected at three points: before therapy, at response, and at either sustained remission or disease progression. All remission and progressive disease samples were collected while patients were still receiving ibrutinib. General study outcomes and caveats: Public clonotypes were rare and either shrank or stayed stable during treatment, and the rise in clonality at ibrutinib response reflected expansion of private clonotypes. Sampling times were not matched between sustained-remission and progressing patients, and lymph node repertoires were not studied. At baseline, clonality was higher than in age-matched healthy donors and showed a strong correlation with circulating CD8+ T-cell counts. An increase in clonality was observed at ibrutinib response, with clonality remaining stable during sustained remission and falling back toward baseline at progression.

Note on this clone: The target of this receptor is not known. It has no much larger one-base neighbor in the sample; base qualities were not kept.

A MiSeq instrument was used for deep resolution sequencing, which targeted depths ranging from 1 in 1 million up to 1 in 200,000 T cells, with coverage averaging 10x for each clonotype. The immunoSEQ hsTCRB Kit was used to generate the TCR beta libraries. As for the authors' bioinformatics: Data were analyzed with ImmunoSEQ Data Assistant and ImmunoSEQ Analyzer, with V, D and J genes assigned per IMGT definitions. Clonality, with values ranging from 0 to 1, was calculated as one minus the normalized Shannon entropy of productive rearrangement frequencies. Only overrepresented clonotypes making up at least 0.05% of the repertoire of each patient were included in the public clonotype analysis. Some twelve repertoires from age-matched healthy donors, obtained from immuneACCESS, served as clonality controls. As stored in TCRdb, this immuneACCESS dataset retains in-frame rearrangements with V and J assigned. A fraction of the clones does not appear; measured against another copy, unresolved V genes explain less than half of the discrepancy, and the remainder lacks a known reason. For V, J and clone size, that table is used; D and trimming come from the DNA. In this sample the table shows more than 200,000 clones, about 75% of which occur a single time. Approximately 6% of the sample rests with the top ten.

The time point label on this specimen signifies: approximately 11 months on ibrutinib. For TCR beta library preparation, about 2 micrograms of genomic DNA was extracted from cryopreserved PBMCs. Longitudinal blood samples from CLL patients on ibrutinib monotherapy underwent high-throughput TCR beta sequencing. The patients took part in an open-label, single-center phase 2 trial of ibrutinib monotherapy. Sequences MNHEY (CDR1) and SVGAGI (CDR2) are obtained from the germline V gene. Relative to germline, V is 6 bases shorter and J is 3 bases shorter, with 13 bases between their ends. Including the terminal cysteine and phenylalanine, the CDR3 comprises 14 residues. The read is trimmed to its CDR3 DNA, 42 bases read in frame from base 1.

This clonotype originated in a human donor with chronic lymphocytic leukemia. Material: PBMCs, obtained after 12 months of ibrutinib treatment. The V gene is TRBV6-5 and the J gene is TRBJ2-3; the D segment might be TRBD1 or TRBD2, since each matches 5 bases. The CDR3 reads CASRAGAFTDTQYF. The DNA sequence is TGTGCCAGCAGGGCCGGGGCTTTTACAGATACGCAGTATTTT.